This T cell receptor (beta chain) was sequenced for a study of Tregs in tolerant kidney transplant recipients. Study background: Mixed chimerism was transient after nonmyeloablative marrow transplants from related graft donors.

Worth noting for this clone: Its antigen is unknown.

There are 14 residues in the CDR3. The germline gives CDR1 SQVTM, CDR2 ANQGSEA. V lost 6 bases and J lost 4, with 18 bases in between. TCRdb's table, derived via immunoSEQ multiplex PCR, lists solely in-frame clones and lacks some. The sample contains around 11,000 clones, 90% to 95% of which appear only once. Study-wide points: This study did not directly address biological reproducibility. Changing PCR primers prevented nucleotide comparison between some patients' samples. Expanding Tregs on activated donor B cells appeared to best identify donor-specific TCRbeta clones.

This clonotype originated in a human patient who received a combined kidney and bone marrow transplant. The V gene is TRBV29-1, the J gene TRBJ2-5, with D perhaps TRBD2 (6 bases). The sequences come from Tregs from blood cultured with allogeneic cells, collected before the transplant. CDR3 DNA: TGCAGCGTGGGTGGGACTGAGACGGGAGAGACCCAGTACTTC. It encodes CSVGGTETGETQYF.